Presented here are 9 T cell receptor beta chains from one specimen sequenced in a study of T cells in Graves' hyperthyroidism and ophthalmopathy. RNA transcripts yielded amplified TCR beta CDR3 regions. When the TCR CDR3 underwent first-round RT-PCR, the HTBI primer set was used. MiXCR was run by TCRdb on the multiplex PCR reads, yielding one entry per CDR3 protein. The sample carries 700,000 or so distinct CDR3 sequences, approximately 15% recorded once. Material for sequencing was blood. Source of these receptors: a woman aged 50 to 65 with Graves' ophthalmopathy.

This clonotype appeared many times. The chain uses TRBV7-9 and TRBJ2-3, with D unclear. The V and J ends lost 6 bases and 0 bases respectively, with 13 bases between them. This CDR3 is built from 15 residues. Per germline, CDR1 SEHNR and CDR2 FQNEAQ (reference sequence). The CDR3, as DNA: TGTGCCAGCAGGGGCGACCCTTTGAGCACAGATACGCAGTATTTT. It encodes CASRGDPLSTDTQYF. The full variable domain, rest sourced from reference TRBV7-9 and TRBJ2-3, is DTGVSQNPRHKITKRGQNVTFRCDPISEHNRLYWYRQTLGQGPEFLTYFQNEAQLEKSRLLSDRFSAERPKGSFSTLEIQRTEQGDSAMYLCASRGDPLSTDTQYFGPGTRLTVL.

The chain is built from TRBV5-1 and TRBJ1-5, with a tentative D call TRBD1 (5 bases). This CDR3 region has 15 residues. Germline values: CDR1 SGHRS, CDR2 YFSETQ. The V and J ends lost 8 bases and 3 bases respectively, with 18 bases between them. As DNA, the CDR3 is TGCGCCAGAAGCCCAGGGACCGCAAACAATCAGCCCCAGCATTTT. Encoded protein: CARSPGTANNQPQHF.

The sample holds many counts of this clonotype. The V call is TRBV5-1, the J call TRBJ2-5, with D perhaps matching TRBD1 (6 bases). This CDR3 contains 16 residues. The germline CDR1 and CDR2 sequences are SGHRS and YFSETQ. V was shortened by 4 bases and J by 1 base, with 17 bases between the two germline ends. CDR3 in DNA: TGCGCCAGCAGCGGACGGGACACCCGAACCCAAGAGACCCAGTACTTC. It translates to CASSGRDTRTQETQYF.

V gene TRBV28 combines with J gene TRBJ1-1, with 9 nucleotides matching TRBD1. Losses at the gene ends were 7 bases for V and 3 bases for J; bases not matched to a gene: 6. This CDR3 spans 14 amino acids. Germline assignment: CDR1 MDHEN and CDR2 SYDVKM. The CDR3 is CASKTGGVDTEAFF. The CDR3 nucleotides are TGTGCCAGCAAAACAGGGGGCGTGGACACTGAAGCTTTCTTT. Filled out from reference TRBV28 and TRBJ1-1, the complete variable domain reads DVKVTQSSRYLVKRTGEKVFLECVQDMDHENMFWYRQDPGLGLRLIYFSYDVKMKEKGDIPEGYSVSREKKERFSLILESASTNQTSMYLCASKTGGVDTEAFFGQGTRLTVV.

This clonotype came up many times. For the CDR3, the DNA is TGTGCCAGCAGTTTGTACAGGGGGTCCCCCTACGAGCAGTACTTC. It yields the protein CASSLYRGSPYEQYF. The rearrangement uses TRBV6-1 and TRBJ2-7; 8 nucleotides line up with TRBD1. V was pared by 5 bases and J by 2 bases, with 8 bases of the junction left unmatched. This CDR3 has 15 residues. In germline, CDR1 is MNHNS, CDR2 SASEGT.

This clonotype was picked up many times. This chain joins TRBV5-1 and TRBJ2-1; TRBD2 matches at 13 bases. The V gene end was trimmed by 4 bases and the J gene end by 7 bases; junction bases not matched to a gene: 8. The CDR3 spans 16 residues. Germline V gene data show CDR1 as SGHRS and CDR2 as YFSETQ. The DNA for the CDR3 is TGCGCCAGCAGCAGTACTACTAGCGGGAGGGCAAATGAGCAGTTCTTC. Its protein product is CASSSTTSGRANEQFF.

The DNA of the CDR3 is TGTGCCAGCAGACCTAGCGGGAGGGCCTTGGGCAATGAGCAGTTCTTC. This encodes CASRPSGRALGNEQFF. V usage is TRBV5-5 and J usage is TRBJ2-1; TRBD2 agrees at 12 bases. CDR1 SGHKS and CDR2 YYEKEE come from the germline V gene (reference sequence). The CDR3 is made up of 16 amino acids. The V segment lost 5 bases and the J segment 6 bases; nucleotides outside the gene matches: 9.

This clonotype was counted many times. Here the CDR3 DNA reads TGTGCCAGCAGCTTGCAGGCTAGCGGTAGCACAGATACGCAGTATTTT. Residues: CASSLQASGSTDTQYF. This chain uses TRBV7-3 with TRBJ2-3; 7 positions match TRBD2. V trimming: 3 bases; J trimming: 0 bases; junction bases outside the gene matches: 6. CDR1 is SGHTA and CDR2 is FQGTGA in the germline V gene. CDR3 length equals 16 residues.

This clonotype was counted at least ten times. The CDR3 DNA is TGTGCCAGCAGCGTAGCTACGGAGGGTACCGGGGAGCTGTTTTTT. This gives the protein CASSVATEGTGELFF. The chain recombines TRBV9 with TRBJ2-2; TRBD2 might be the D (6 bases). Trimming stripped 0 bases from V and 5 bases from J, with 11 bases between. In germline, CDR1 is SGDLS, CDR2 YYNGEE. This CDR3 comprises 15 residues.